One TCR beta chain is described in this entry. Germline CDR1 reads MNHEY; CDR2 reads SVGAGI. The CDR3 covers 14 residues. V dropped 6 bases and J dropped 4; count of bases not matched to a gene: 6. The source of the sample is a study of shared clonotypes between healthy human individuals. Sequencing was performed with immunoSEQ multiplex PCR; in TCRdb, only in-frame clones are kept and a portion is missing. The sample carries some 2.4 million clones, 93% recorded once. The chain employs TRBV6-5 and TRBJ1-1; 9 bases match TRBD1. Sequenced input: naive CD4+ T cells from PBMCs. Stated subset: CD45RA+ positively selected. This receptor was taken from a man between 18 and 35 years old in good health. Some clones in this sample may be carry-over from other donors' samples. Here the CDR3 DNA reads TGTGCCAGCAGAAGACAGGGGGTAGTCACTGAAGCTTTCTTT. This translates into CASRRQGVVTEAFF.